The rows below give T cell receptor beta chains drawn from one sample of a study of T-cell reconstitution after alpha-beta-depleted transplantation in children. Using its own MiXCR run on the PCR reads, TCRdb lists one record per CDR3 protein. Of over 150,000 distinct CDR3 sequences listed, approximately 7% are singletons. The source material was PBMCs, sampled before TCRalphabeta/CD19-depleted stem cell transplant. These receptors all come from a boy aged 2 to 10 with acute lymphoblastic leukemia, due to receive a stem cell transplant. CDR3s include the opening cysteine and the closing phenylalanine or tryptophan. A D gene is named only where the DNA matches it firmly.

j_gene: TRBJ1-5
d_gene: TRBD1
v_gene: TRBV29-1
CDR3aa: CSVPGTGSQPQHF

j_gene: TRBJ1-2
d_gene: -
v_gene: TRBV12-3/TRBV12-4
CDR3aa: CASSPGGMGYTF

j_gene: TRBJ2-3
d_gene: -
v_gene: TRBV6-1
CDR3aa: CASSLRLTSADTQYF

j_gene: TRBJ2-7
d_gene: TRBD2
v_gene: TRBV20-1
CDR3aa: CSARSEVSGLAGGFYEQYF

j_gene: TRBJ2-1
d_gene: TRBD1
v_gene: TRBV7-3
CDR3aa: CASSLPGTGNNEQFF

j_gene: TRBJ2-7
d_gene: -
v_gene: TRBV28
CDR3aa: CASSSREDHEQYF

j_gene: TRBJ2-6
d_gene: -
v_gene: TRBV7-3
CDR3aa: CASSGVSSGANVLTF

j_gene: TRBJ2-1
d_gene: -
v_gene: TRBV18
CDR3aa: CASSPAGSLAVLFYNEQFF

j_gene: TRBJ2-7
d_gene: -
v_gene: TRBV5-1
CDR3aa: CASHPGTAGLEQYF

j_gene: TRBJ1-2
d_gene: TRBD1
v_gene: TRBV27
CDR3aa: CASSDRGGVDGYTF

j_gene: TRBJ1-1
d_gene: TRBD1
v_gene: TRBV28
CDR3aa: CASSNYPGGQGNTEAFF

j_gene: TRBJ1-5
d_gene: -
v_gene: TRBV6-4
CDR3aa: CASSAGAGQPQHF

j_gene: TRBJ1-2
d_gene: TRBD1
v_gene: TRBV7-9
CDR3aa: CASSVGQSYGYTF

j_gene: TRBJ2-1
d_gene: -
v_gene: TRBV28
CDR3aa: CASSLGGRGTPTFF

j_gene: TRBJ2-5
d_gene: -
v_gene: TRBV5-5
CDR3aa: CASSLVLSGEETQYF

j_gene: TRBJ2-7
d_gene: -
v_gene: TRBV29-1
CDR3aa: CSAKGGYEQYF

j_gene: TRBJ2-7
d_gene: -
v_gene: TRBV12-3/TRBV12-4
CDR3aa: CASRQGGTSYEQYF

j_gene: TRBJ2-3
d_gene: TRBD1
v_gene: TRBV29-1
CDR3aa: CSVPGSGQAILTDTQYF

j_gene: TRBJ2-5
d_gene: -
v_gene: TRBV29-1
CDR3aa: CSVESGWSLKTQYF

j_gene: TRBJ1-5
d_gene: TRBD1
v_gene: TRBV27
CDR3aa: CASSLYERDRVIQPQHF

j_gene: TRBJ1-1
d_gene: -
v_gene: TRBV20-1
CDR3aa: CSVAGEHTEAFF

j_gene: TRBJ2-7
d_gene: -
v_gene: TRBV5-1
CDR3aa: CASSLEYREQYF

j_gene: TRBJ2-7
d_gene: -
v_gene: TRBV28
CDR3aa: CASSSLKYEQYF

j_gene: TRBJ2-2
d_gene: -
v_gene: TRBV20-1
CDR3aa: CSARHLAVATGELFF

j_gene: TRBJ2-1
d_gene: TRBD2
v_gene: TRBV28
CDR3aa: CASSPVRGGLSNDQFF

j_gene: TRBJ2-3
d_gene: -
v_gene: TRBV24-1
CDR3aa: CATSDVWGASDTQYF

j_gene: TRBJ1-6
d_gene: -
v_gene: TRBV7-4
CDR3aa: CASISYLPQESSYNSPLHF

j_gene: TRBJ2-7
d_gene: -
v_gene: TRBV6-5
CDR3aa: CASSYPDKGVSSYEQYF

j_gene: TRBJ2-2
d_gene: TRBD2
v_gene: TRBV20-1
CDR3aa: CSARLAGDPTGELFF

j_gene: TRBJ2-1
d_gene: -
v_gene: TRBV29-1
CDR3aa: CSVDAAVGSGVEDSRVRGNEQFF

j_gene: TRBJ2-7
d_gene: -
v_gene: TRBV11-2
CDR3aa: CASSGPQGYEQYF

j_gene: TRBJ1-6
d_gene: TRBD1
v_gene: TRBV28
CDR3aa: CASSQWDRGISPLHF

j_gene: TRBJ2-7
d_gene: -
v_gene: TRBV20-1
CDR3aa: CSASLLAYEQYF

j_gene: TRBJ2-3
d_gene: TRBD1
v_gene: TRBV28
CDR3aa: CASSLEQGAVTDTQYF

j_gene: TRBJ1-1
d_gene: -
v_gene: TRBV28
CDR3aa: CASSFRLRVRGTEAFF

j_gene: TRBJ2-3
d_gene: -
v_gene: TRBV7-2
CDR3aa: CASSLSLTSSHTQYF

j_gene: TRBJ2-7
d_gene: -
v_gene: TRBV13
CDR3aa: CASSSPGQAYEQYF

j_gene: TRBJ2-5
d_gene: -
v_gene: TRBV5-1
CDR3aa: CASSYGPGTQYF

j_gene: TRBJ2-4
d_gene: -
v_gene: TRBV7-2
CDR3aa: CASSHARTLDIQYF

j_gene: TRBJ1-6
d_gene: TRBD1
v_gene: TRBV7-8
CDR3aa: CASSPQQGAHSPLHF

j_gene: TRBJ2-5
d_gene: -
v_gene: TRBV3-1
CDR3aa: CASTQDWETQYF

j_gene: TRBJ1-1
d_gene: -
v_gene: TRBV30
CDR3aa: CAWNRDTLNTEAFF

j_gene: TRBJ2-7
d_gene: -
v_gene: TRBV7-2
CDR3aa: CASSRGDSFYEQYF

j_gene: TRBJ2-3
d_gene: -
v_gene: TRBV5-5
CDR3aa: CASSASVSTDTQYF

j_gene: TRBJ2-1
d_gene: -
v_gene: TRBV7-2
CDR3aa: CASSLVGSSYAYNEQFF

j_gene: TRBJ2-1
d_gene: TRBD2
v_gene: TRBV10-3
CDR3aa: CAISEPYSGSSPFSYNEQFF

j_gene: TRBJ2-3
d_gene: TRBD2
v_gene: TRBV9
CDR3aa: CASSGTSGSNTQYF

j_gene: TRBJ2-2
d_gene: TRBD1
v_gene: TRBV11-1
CDR3aa: CASRDRARNTGELFF

j_gene: TRBJ2-1
d_gene: TRBD2
v_gene: TRBV20-1
CDR3aa: CSAPSGGPYNEQFF

j_gene: TRBJ2-5
d_gene: TRBD2
v_gene: TRBV5-5
CDR3aa: CASSVPVAGGPRETQYF

j_gene: TRBJ1-2
d_gene: -
v_gene: TRBV7-2
CDR3aa: CASSSRRDRGYTF

j_gene: TRBJ2-2
d_gene: TRBD2
v_gene: TRBV20-1
CDR3aa: CSASPYSGLASPGELFF

j_gene: TRBJ1-1
d_gene: -
v_gene: TRBV7-2
CDR3aa: CASSLRLGNTEAFF

j_gene: TRBJ2-5
d_gene: TRBD2
v_gene: TRBV20-1
CDR3aa: CRGNGLAGNSGYF